The text below deals with one TCR beta chain. TCRdb passed the 5' RACE reads through MiXCR, listing each CDR3 protein once. The sample consists of 250,000 to 300,000 distinct CDR3 sequences, 20% of them appearing once. The sample belongs to a study of CD8 T cells in ankylosing spondylitis. The clonotype was recovered from a male donor with ankylosing spondylitis or in good health (not recorded which). Source material: blood, either unsorted or a sorted T cell fraction (not recorded which).

CDR3 protein: CASRIRGMELSGNTIYF. The CDR3 DNA follows: TGTGCCAGCCGCATTCGGGGGATGGAGTTGTCTGGAAACACCATATATTTT. V and J are TRBV28 and TRBJ1-3; D is perhaps TRBD1 (5 bases). Trimming took off 8 bases at V and 1 base at J, with 21 bases between the two ends. The CDR3 consists of 17 residues. CDR1 and CDR2 from the germline V gene are MDHEN and SYDVKM.